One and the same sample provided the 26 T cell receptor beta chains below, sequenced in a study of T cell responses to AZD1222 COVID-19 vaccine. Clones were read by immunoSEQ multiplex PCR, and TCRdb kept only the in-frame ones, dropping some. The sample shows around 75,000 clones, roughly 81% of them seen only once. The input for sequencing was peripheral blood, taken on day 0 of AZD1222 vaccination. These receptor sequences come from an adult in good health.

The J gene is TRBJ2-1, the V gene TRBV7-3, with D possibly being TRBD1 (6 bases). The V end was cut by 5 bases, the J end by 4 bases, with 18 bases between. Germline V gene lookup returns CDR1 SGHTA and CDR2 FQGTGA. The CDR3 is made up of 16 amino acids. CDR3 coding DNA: TGTGCCAGCAGCCCCCCCGGGGACACCCTTTACAATGAGCAGTTCTTC. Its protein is CASSPPGDTLYNEQFF.

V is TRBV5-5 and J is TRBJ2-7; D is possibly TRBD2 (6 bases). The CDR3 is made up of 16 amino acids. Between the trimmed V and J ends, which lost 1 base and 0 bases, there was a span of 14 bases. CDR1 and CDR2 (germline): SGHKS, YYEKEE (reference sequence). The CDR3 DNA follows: TGTGCCAGCAGCTTGCAGGCGGGGCTACGCTCCTACGAGCAGTACTTC. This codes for CASSLQAGLRSYEQYF. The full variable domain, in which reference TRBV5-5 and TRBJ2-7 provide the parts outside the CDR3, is DAGVTQSPTHLIKTRGQQVTLRCSPISGHKSVSWYQQVLGQGPQFIFQYYEKEERGRGNFPDRFSARQFPNYSSELNVNALLLGDSALYLCASSLQAGLRSYEQYFGPGTRLTVT.

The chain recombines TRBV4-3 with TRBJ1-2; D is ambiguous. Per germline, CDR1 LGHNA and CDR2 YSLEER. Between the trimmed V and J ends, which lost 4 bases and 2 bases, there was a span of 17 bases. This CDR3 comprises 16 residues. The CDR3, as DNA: TGCGCCAGCAGCCCCTCCAAAGGGCCCGTAAACTATGGCTACACCTTC. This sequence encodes CASSPSKGPVNYGYTF.

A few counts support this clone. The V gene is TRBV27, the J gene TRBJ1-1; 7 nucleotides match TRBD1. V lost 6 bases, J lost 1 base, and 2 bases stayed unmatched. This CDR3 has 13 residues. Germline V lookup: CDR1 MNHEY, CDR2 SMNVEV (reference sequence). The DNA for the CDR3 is TGTGCCAGCAGGTACAGGGGGAACACTGAAGCTTTCTTT. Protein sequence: CASRYRGNTEAFF.

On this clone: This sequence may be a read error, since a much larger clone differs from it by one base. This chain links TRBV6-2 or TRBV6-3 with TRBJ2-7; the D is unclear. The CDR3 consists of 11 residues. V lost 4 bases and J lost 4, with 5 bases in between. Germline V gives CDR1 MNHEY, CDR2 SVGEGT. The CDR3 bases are TGTGCCAGCAGTTTCAGATACGAGCAGTACTTC. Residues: CASSFRYEQYF.

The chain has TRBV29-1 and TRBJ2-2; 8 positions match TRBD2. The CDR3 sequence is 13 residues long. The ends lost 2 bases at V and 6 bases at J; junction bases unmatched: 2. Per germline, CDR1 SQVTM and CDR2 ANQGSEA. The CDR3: CSVEKAGAGELFF. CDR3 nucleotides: TGCAGCGTTGAAAAAGCGGGGGCCGGGGAGCTGTTTTTT.

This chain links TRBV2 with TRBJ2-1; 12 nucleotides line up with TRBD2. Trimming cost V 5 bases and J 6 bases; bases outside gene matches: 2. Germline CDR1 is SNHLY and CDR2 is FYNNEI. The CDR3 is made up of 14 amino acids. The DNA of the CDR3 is TGTGCCAGCAGTTCTAGCGGGGGGGCCAATGAGCAGTTCTTC. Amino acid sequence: CASSSSGGANEQFF. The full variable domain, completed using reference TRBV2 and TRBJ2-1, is EPEVTQTPSHQVTQMGQEVILRCVPISNHLYFYWYRQILGQKVEFLVSFYNNEISEKSEIFDDQFSVERPDGSNFTLKIRSTKLEDSAMYFCASSSSGGANEQFFGPGTRLTVL.

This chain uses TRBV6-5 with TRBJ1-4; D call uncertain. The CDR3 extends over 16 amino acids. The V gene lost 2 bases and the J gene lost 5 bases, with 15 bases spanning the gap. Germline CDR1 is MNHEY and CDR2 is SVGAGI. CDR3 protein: CASSYSTGPQNEKLFF. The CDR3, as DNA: TGTGCCAGCAGTTACAGTACGGGCCCTCAAAATGAAAAACTGTTTTTT.

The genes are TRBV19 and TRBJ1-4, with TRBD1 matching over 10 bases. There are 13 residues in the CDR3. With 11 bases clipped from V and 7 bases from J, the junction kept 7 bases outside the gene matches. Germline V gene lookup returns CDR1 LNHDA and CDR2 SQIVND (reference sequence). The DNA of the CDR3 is TGTGCCTGTTCCCGGGACAGGGGTGAAAAACTGTTTTTT. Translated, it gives CACSRDRGEKLFF.

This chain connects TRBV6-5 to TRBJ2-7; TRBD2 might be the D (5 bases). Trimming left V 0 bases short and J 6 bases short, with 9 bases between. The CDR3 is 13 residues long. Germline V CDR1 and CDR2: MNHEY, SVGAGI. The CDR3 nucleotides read TGTGCCAGCAGTTACTCTGAGGGTCGCGAGCAGTACTTC. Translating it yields CASSYSEGREQYF.

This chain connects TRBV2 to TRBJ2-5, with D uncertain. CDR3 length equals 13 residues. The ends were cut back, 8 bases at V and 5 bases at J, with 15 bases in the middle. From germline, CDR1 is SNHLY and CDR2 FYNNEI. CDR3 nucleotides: TGTGCCAGCTTGTGGCAGCCCAGGGAGACCCAGTACTTC. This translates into CASLWQPRETQYF.

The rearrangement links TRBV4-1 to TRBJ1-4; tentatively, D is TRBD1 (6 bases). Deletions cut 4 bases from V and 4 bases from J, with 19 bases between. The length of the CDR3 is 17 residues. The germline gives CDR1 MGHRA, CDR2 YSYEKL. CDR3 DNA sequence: TGCGCCAGCAGCCGCTCTTCGGGGGGCCAGATTAATGAAAAACTGTTTTTT. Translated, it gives CASSRSSGGQINEKLFF.

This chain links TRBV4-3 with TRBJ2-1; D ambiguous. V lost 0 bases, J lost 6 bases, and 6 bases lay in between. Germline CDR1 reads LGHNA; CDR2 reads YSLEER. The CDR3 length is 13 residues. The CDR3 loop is CASSQERRNEQFF. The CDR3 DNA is TGCGCCAGCAGCCAAGAGAGGCGCAATGAGCAGTTCTTC.

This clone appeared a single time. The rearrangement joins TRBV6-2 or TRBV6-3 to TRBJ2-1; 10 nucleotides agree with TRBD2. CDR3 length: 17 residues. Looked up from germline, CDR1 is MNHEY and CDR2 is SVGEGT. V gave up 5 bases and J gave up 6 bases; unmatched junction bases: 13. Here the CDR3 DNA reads TGTGCCAGCAGTAAAACAGCGGGGGGGACTGATCGCAATGAGCAGTTCTTC. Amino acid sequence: CASSKTAGGTDRNEQFF.

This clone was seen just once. The CDR3: CASSYTPREYTF. CDR3 nucleotides: TGTGCCAGCAGCTACACCCCCAGGGAATACACCTTC. V and J are TRBV2 and TRBJ1-2, with a possible D match to TRBD1 (5 bases). V dropped 6 bases and J dropped 11 bases, with 16 bases sitting between them. The CDR3 length is 12 residues. Per germline, CDR1 SNHLY and CDR2 FYNNEI. Based on the CDR3 plus reference TRBV2 and TRBJ1-2, the full variable domain is EPEVTQTPSHQVTQMGQEVILRCVPISNHLYFYWYRQILGQKVEFLVSFYNNEISEKSEIFDDQFSVERPDGSNFTLKIRSTKLEDSAMYFCASSYTPREYTFGSGTRLTVV.

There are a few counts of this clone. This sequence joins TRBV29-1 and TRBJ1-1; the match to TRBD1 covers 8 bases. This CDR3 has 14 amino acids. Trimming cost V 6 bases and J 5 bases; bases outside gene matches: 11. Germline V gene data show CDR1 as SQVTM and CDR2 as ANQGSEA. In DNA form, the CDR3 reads TGCAGCGTCAGGCAGGGGGCGGCGAGAACTGAAGCTTTCTTT. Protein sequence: CSVRQGAARTEAFF.

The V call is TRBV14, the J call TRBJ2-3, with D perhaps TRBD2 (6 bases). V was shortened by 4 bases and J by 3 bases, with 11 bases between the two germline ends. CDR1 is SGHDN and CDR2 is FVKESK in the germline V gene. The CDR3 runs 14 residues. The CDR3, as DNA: TGTGCCAGCAGCCGAACGGGGGAGACAGATACGCAGTATTTT. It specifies CASSRTGETDTQYF.

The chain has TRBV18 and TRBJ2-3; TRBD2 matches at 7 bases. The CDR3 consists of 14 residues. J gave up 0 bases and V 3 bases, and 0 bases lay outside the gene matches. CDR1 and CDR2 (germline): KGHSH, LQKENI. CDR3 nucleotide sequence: TGTGCCAGCTCACCGGGACTAAGCACAGATACGCAGTATTTT. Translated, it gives CASSPGLSTDTQYF.

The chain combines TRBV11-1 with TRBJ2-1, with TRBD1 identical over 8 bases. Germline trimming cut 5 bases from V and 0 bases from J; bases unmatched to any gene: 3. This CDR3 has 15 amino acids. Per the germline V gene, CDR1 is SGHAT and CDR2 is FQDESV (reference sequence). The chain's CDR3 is CASSPGQGSYNEQFF. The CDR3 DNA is TGTGCCAGCAGCCCCGGACAGGGCTCCTACAATGAGCAGTTCTTC.

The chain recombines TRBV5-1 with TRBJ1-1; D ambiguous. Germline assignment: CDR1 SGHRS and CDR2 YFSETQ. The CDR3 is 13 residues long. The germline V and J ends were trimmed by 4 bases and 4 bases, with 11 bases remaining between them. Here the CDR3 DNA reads TGCGCCAGCAGCCAGAGTTTTACCACTGAAGCTTTCTTT. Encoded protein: CASSQSFTTEAFF.

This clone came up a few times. The CDR3 DNA reads TGTGCCAGCAGCGTGGACAGGGGATGGGAGCAGTACTTC. It encodes CASSVDRGWEQYF. The chain carries TRBV5-6 and TRBJ2-7; 9 bases map to TRBD1. The ends lost 4 bases at V and 7 bases at J; junction bases unmatched: 6. The CDR3 is 13 residues long. The germline V gene has CDR1 SGHDT and CDR2 YYEEEE.

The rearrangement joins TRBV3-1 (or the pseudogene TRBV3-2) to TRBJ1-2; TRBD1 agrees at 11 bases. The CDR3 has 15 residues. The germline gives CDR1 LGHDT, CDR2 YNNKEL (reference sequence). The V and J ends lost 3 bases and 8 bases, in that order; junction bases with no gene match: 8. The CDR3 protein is CASSQPGTGGRGYTF. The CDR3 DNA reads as TGTGCCAGCAGCCAGCCCGGGACAGGGGGAAGGGGCTACACCTTC.

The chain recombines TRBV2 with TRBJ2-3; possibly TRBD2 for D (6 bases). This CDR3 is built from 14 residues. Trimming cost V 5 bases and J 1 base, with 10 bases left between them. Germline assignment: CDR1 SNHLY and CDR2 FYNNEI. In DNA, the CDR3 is TGTGCCAGCAGTAAAGGCGGGGGCACAGATACGCAGTATTTT. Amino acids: CASSKGGGTDTQYF.

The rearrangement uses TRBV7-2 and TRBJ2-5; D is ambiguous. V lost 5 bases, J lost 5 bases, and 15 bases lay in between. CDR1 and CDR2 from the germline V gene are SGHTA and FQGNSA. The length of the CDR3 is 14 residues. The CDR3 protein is CASSTASTRETQYF. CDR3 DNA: TGTGCCAGCAGCACCGCTTCTACGCGGGAGACCCAGTACTTC. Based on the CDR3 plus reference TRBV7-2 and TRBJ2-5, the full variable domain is GAGVSQSPSNKVTEKGKDVELRCDPISGHTALYWYRQSLGQGLEFLIYFQGNSAPDKSGLPSDRFSAERTGGSVSTLTIQRTQQEDSAVYLCASSTASTRETQYFGPGTRLLVL.

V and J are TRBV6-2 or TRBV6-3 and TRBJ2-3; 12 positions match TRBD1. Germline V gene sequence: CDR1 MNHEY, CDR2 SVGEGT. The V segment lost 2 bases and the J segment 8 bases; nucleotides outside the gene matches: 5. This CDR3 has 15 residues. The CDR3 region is CASSYLGQGAPTQYF. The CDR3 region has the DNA TGTGCCAGCAGTTACCTGGGACAGGGGGCGCCTACGCAGTATTTT.

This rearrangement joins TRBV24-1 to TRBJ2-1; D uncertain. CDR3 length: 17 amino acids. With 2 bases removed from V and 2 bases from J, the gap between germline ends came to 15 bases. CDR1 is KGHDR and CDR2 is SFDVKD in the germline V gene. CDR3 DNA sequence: TGTGCCACCAGTGATTCAGGACCAACCAACCCCTACAATGAGCAGTTCTTC. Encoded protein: CATSDSGPTNPYNEQFF.